The 10 T cell receptor beta chains in this list originate from one sample, sequenced in a study of technical replicates of blood from a handful of donors (dated by TCRdb to about 2017). The protocol used for the library was the immunoSEQ multiplex PCR assay. Held by TCRdb, this immuneACCESS table contains in-frame sequences only and omits some clones. Under half of the omission traces to an unresolved V gene where checked; the cause of the rest is unknown. The sample records 60,000 to 75,000 clones, 85% to 90% of which are singletons. Roughly 5% of the sample rests with the top ten. Sequenced sample: PBMCs. The source is a human donor in good health. Some clones in this sample may be carry-over from other donors' samples.

This chain links TRBV9 with TRBJ1-1; 10 nucleotides align to TRBD1. CDR3 length equals 16 residues. Germline lookup yields CDR1 SGDLS and CDR2 YYNGEE. Losses at the gene ends were 0 bases for V and 2 bases for J; bases not matched to a gene: 4. CDR3 nucleotides: TGTGCCAGCAGCGTAGGTGGGACAGGGGCCAACACTGAAGCTTTCTTT. Its translation is CASSVGGTGANTEAFF. Supplemented by reference TRBV9 and TRBJ1-1, the full variable domain reads DSGVTQTPKHLITATGQRVTLRCSPRSGDLSVYWYQQSLDQGLQFLIQYYNGEERAKGNILERFSAQQFPDLHSELNLSSLELGDSALYFCASSVGGTGANTEAFFGQGTRLTVV.

The CDR3 nucleotides are TGCAGCGTTGTAGCCCAGGGGAATCTGGACACCATATATTTT. Protein sequence: CSVVAQGNLDTIYF. This sequence joins TRBV29-1 and TRBJ1-3, with D possibly TRBD1 on 6 matching bases. CDR1 SQVTM and CDR2 ANQGSEA come from the germline V gene. The CDR3 has 14 amino acids. V lost 4 bases and J 8 bases, leaving 18 bases between the germline ends.

This clone has a single count. V gene TRBV7-6 combines with J gene TRBJ2-7; the match to TRBD2 covers 7 bases. The CDR3 extends over 15 amino acids. With V trimmed by 4 bases and J by 3 bases, 9 bases remained unmatched. Per the germline V gene, CDR1 is SGHVS and CDR2 is FNYEAQ. As DNA, the CDR3 is TGTGCCAGCAGCTCGGTTGCGGGAGTGATCTACGAGCAGTACTTC. As protein: CASSSVAGVIYEQYF.

The chain joins TRBV25-1 to TRBJ1-1; D is unresolved. Trimming removed 4 bases at V and 1 base at J, with 7 bases between. Germline CDR1 MGHDK, CDR2 SYGVNS. The CDR3 is 13 residues long. The CDR3 bases are TGTGCCAGCAGTGCACAGCCGAACACTGAAGCTTTCTTT. It translates to CASSAQPNTEAFF.

This clone occurred once. The chain links TRBV4-1 to TRBJ2-3; D remains unclear. The CDR3 is made up of 17 amino acids. The V end lost 1 base, the J end lost 0 bases, and 14 bases lay between the germline ends. Germline assignment: CDR1 MGHRA and CDR2 YSYEKL. The CDR3 loop reads CASSQGTFITSTDTQYF. CDR3 nucleotide sequence: TGCGCCAGCAGCCAAGGTACCTTTATCACTAGCACAGATACGCAGTATTTT.

This clone was found a few times. This rearrangement joins TRBV2 to TRBJ1-4; no clear D. This CDR3 spans 15 amino acids. V lost 6 bases, J lost 12 bases, and 23 bases lay in between. Germline values: CDR1 SNHLY, CDR2 FYNNEI. The DNA for the CDR3 is TGTGCCAGCAGCGGGCCGGGAAAGAGAAACATAGAACTGTTTTTT. As protein: CASSGPGKRNIELFF. Looking up the rest from reference TRBV2 and TRBJ1-4 gives the full variable domain: EPEVTQTPSHQVTQMGQEVILRCVPISNHLYFYWYRQILGQKVEFLVSFYNNEISEKSEIFDDQFSVERPDGSNFTLKIRSTKLEDSAMYFCASSGPGKRNIELFFGSGTQLSVL.

The rearrangement links TRBV7-2 to TRBJ1-5; the D gene is possibly TRBD1 (6 bases). This CDR3 is built from 13 residues. CDR1 is SGHTA, CDR2 FQGNSA, per germline. V lost 3 bases to trimming and J lost 7 bases, with 10 bases between them. Here the CDR3 reads CASSFRGQQPQHF. The CDR3 region has the DNA TGTGCCAGCAGCTTCAGGGGACAACAGCCCCAGCATTTT.

The V gene is TRBV7-9, the J gene TRBJ1-2; 8 bases match TRBD1. This CDR3 contains 14 residues. Germline V CDR1 and CDR2: SEHNR, FQNEAQ (reference sequence). Trimming at V came to 4 bases and at J to 7 bases, leaving 8 bases not matched to a gene. CDR3: CASSSRDRSLGYTF. CDR3 coding DNA: TGTGCCAGCAGCTCTCGGGACAGGTCCCTTGGCTACACCTTC.

The V gene is TRBV11-2, the J gene TRBJ2-7, with 9 bases matching TRBD2. The CDR3 has 14 residues. With 7 bases clipped from V and 5 bases from J, the junction kept 9 bases outside the gene matches. Germline assignment: CDR1 SGHAT and CDR2 FQNNGV. CDR3 in amino acids: CASNSLLAGDEQYF. For the CDR3, the DNA is TGTGCCAGCAACTCCCTACTAGCGGGCGACGAGCAGTACTTC.

This chain connects TRBV4-3 to TRBJ2-1; TRBD2 matches at 8 bases. The V gene end was trimmed by 0 bases and the J gene end by 15 bases; junction bases not matched to a gene: 13. This CDR3 contains 15 residues. Germline CDR1 reads LGHNA; CDR2 reads YSLEER. In DNA, the CDR3 is TGCGCCAGCAGCCAAGATCTCCGGGAGGGCCGTGAAAGGTTCTTC. Protein: CASSQDLREGRERFF.